This T cell receptor beta chain came from a study of T cell changes during pregnancy in multiple sclerosis. The V gene's germline CDR1 is ENHRY and CDR2 SYGVKD. The CDR3 loop spans 14 amino acids. V was trimmed by 1 base and J by 1 base, leaving 7 bases between them. Sequencing was performed with immunoSEQ multiplex PCR; in TCRdb, only in-frame clones are kept and a portion is missing. Counted here are about 75,000 clones, 80% to 95% occurring once; the ten biggest clones make up 0.43%. The origin of this receptor is a female donor with multiple sclerosis, enrolled in a pregnancy study. Sequencing used CD4+ T cells from peripheral blood mononuclear cells, obtained before pregnancy. The chain couples TRBV10-3 to TRBJ1-2, with TRBD1 as a possible D gene (5 bases). The CDR3 bases are TGTGCCATCAGTGAGTTGACAGATAACTATGGCTACACCTTC. It specifies CAISELTDNYGYTF.